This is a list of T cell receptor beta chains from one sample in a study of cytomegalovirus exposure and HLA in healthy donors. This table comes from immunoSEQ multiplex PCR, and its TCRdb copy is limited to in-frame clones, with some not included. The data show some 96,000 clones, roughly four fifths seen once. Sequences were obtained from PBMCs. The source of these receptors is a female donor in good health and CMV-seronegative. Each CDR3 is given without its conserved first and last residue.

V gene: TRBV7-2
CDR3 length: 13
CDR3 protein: ASSRTGTGANVLT

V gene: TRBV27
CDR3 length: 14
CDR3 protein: ASSLLDSGRAYEQY

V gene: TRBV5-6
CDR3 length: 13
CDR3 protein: ASSTIRGLAEKLF

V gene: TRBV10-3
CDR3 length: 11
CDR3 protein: AISDGSEEKLF

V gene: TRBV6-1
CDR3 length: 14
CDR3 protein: ASSASGGILQGEQY

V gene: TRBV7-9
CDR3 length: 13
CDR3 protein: ASSRGQGSTDTQY

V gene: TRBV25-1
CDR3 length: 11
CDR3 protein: ASSSDDRDGYT

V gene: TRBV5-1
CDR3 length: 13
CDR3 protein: ASSLASGGEGTQY

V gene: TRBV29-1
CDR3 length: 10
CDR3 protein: SVQIFQETQY

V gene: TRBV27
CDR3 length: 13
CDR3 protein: ASSSPTLIKNIQY

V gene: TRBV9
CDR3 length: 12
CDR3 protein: ASSKGGEVDEQY

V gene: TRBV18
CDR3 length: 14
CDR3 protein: ASSPMEDPRRYGYT

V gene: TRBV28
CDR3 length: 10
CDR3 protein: ASTYSGREQY

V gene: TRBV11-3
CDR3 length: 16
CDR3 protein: ASSPGGQGASGANVLT

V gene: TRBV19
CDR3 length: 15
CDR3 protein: ASSMDGTLRTNEKLF

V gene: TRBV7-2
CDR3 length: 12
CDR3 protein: ASSLFPGTYEQY

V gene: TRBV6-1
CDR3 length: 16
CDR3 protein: ASSDVLLSGSYGNEQF

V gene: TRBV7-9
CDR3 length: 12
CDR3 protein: ASSLGGASTEAF

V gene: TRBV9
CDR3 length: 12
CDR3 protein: ASETGSSGNTIY

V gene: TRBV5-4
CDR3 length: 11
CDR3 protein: ASNARDKNEQF

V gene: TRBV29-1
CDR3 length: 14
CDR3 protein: SVESERGHRRTGYT

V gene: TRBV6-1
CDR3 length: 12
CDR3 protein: ASSQQGGSYGYT

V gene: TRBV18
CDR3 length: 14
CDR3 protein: ASSRGLDSAQETQY

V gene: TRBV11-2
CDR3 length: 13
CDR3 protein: ASSPRGGGTGELF

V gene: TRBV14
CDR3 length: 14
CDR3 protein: ASSQGGTVFSYEQY

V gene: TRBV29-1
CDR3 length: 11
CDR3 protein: SVDRDRDNEQF

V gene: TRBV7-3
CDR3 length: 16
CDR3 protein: ASSPSGNLLSSYNEQF